The 30 T cell receptor beta chains below were found in one sample sequenced in a study of blood T cell repertoires in COVID-19 (dated by TCRdb to the early 2020s). Library creation used the immunoSEQ multiplex PCR assay. Held by TCRdb, this immuneACCESS table contains in-frame sequences only and omits some clones. Under half of the omission traces to an unresolved V gene where checked; the cause of the rest is unknown. The sample profile shows 150,000 to 160,000 clones; 85% to 90% of them were found once. The top ten clones comprise around 14% of the sample. The material sequenced was peripheral blood. These receptors all come from a woman between 40 and 50 years old with acute or convalescent COVID-19.

CDR3 sequence reads: CSARGTGGYTF. The CDR3 nucleotides are TGCAGTGCTAGGGGGACAGGTGGCTACACCTTC. This sequence joins TRBV20-1 and TRBJ1-2; 8 positions agree with TRBD1. The CDR3 is 11 residues long. Germline CDR1 DFQATT, CDR2 SNEGSKA (reference sequence). Trimming removed 3 bases from V and 7 bases from J; junction bases left unmatched: 1.

The rearrangement uses TRBV19 and TRBJ2-3; the match to TRBD2 covers 11 bases. V lost 5 bases and J lost 4; bases outside the gene matches: 11. Germline V CDR1 and CDR2: LNHDA, SQIVND (reference sequence). The CDR3 sequence is 17 residues long. Written as DNA, the CDR3 is TGTGCCAGTAGTCGCCAACCACTAGCGGGGGTTGCAGATACGCAGTATTTT. Amino acids: CASSRQPLAGVADTQYF.

The rearrangement links TRBV14 to TRBJ2-7, with D possibly TRBD2 on 6 matching bases. Per germline, CDR1 SGHDN and CDR2 FVKESK. The CDR3 sequence is 12 residues long. The ends were cut back, 3 bases at V and 4 bases at J, with 7 bases in the middle. As DNA, the CDR3 is TGTGCCAGCAGCCAGGGGAGGTACGAGCAGTACTTC. It is translated as CASSQGRYEQYF.

J is TRBJ2-3 and V is TRBV2; 7 bases are a match to TRBD2. The V segment lost 2 bases and the J segment 2 bases; nucleotides outside the gene matches: 7. The CDR3 is made up of 16 amino acids. Per germline, CDR1 SNHLY and CDR2 FYNNEI. The chain's CDR3 is CASSEKLARLTDTQYF. DNA for the CDR3: TGTGCCAGCAGTGAAAAACTAGCGAGGCTCACAGATACGCAGTATTTT. The variable domain in full, completed from reference TRBV2 and TRBJ2-3, reads EPEVTQTPSHQVTQMGQEVILRCVPISNHLYFYWYRQILGQKVEFLVSFYNNEISEKSEIFDDQFSVERPDGSNFTLKIRSTKLEDSAMYFCASSEKLARLTDTQYFGPGTRLTVL.

The V gene is TRBV2, the J gene TRBJ2-1, with TRBD2 matching 7 bases. Germline loops: CDR1 SNHLY, CDR2 FYNNEI. This CDR3 contains 15 residues. V gave up 7 bases and J gave up 2 bases; unmatched junction bases: 8. The CDR3 DNA sequence: TGTGCCAGCATTCCTTCTAGCGGCCCCTACAATGAGCAGTTCTTC. Translated, it gives CASIPSSGPYNEQFF.

The rearrangement joins TRBV7-8 to TRBJ2-2; a possible D gene is TRBD1 (6 bases). CDR3 length: 16 residues. V was trimmed by 5 bases and J by 2 bases, leaving 15 bases between them. Per germline, CDR1 SGHVS and CDR2 FQNEAQ. The CDR3 DNA reads as TGTGCCAGCAGCCCCGGGGCAGGGGACAACACCGGGGAGCTGTTTTTT. It is translated as CASSPGAGDNTGELFF. The entire variable domain, with the rest obtained from reference TRBV7-8 and TRBJ2-2, is as follows: GAGVSQSPRYKVAKRGQDVALRCDPISGHVSLFWYQQALGQGPEFLTYFQNEAQLDKSGLPSDRFFAERPEGSVSTLKIQRTQQEDSAVYLCASSPGAGDNTGELFFGEGSRLTVL.

The chain links TRBV29-1 to TRBJ2-2; weak D call: TRBD2 (6 bases). Germline V gene sequence: CDR1 SQVTM, CDR2 ANQGSEA. The V end was cut by 6 bases, the J end by 4 bases, with 9 bases between. CDR3 size: 12 residues. CDR3: CSVPGGTGELFF. The CDR3 bases are TGCAGCGTCCCCGGGGGCACCGGGGAGCTGTTTTTT.

This chain joins TRBV2 and TRBJ2-5; D remains ambiguous. In germline, CDR1 is SNHLY, CDR2 FYNNEI. This CDR3 has 11 amino acids. V lost 8 bases and J lost 5, with 9 bases in between. The CDR3 DNA reads TGTGCCAGCGCGTTTATGGAGACCCAGTACTTC. Residues: CASAFMETQYF.

This clone was observed a single time. The chain uses TRBV19 and TRBJ2-3; no reliable D call. The CDR3 length is 15 residues. Trimming removed 6 bases from V and 1 base from J, with 14 bases in between. Germline values: CDR1 LNHDA, CDR2 SQIVND (reference sequence). The CDR3 loop reads CASSPRVGGTDTQYF. The CDR3 nucleotides are TGTGCCAGTAGCCCCCGAGTCGGTGGCACAGATACGCAGTATTTT.

The chain employs TRBV19 and TRBJ1-1, with 7 bases identical to TRBD1. V shed 4 bases and J 1 base; nucleotides not matched to a gene: 6. The CDR3 has 15 amino acids. The germline CDR1 and CDR2 sequences are LNHDA and SQIVND (reference sequence). Here the CDR3 reads CASSRGRDRNTEAFF. CDR3 bases: TGTGCCAGTAGTAGGGGAAGGGACAGGAACACTGAAGCTTTCTTT.

The V call is TRBV4-2, the J call TRBJ2-7; D possibly corresponds to TRBD2 (5 bases). There are 15 residues in the CDR3. Per germline, CDR1 LGHNA and CDR2 YNFKEQ. The V gene lost 0 bases and the J gene lost 5 bases, with 14 bases spanning the gap. DNA of the CDR3: TGTGCCAGCAGCCAAGAAACTAGTGGTACCGACGAGCAGTACTTC. It is translated as CASSQETSGTDEQYF.

Worth noting for this clone: Its ends do not fully match the called genes, so a read error is possible. This rearrangement joins TRBV6-5 to TRBJ2-7, with a tentative D call TRBD1 (6 bases). The germline CDR1 and CDR2 sequences are MNHEY and SVGAGI. This CDR3 has 15 residues. The CDR3 DNA is TGTGCCAGCAGTGACTCTCAGGGGTTAGACTACGAGCAGTACTTC. Amino acids: CASSDSQGLDYEQYF.

This clone was picked up a small number of times. The chain couples TRBV25-1 to TRBJ1-5, with TRBD1 matching 10 bases. Per the germline V gene, CDR1 is MGHDK and CDR2 is SYGVNS. J lost 6 bases, V lost 4 bases, and 6 bases had no gene match. The CDR3 extends over 15 amino acids. CDR3 residues: CASSGDRGSTQPQHF. CDR3 in DNA: TGTGCCAGCAGTGGGGACAGGGGATCAACTCAGCCCCAGCATTTT.

This chain connects TRBV5-4 to TRBJ2-7, with 9 nucleotides matching TRBD1. Trimming at V came to 4 bases and at J to 6 bases, leaving 11 bases not matched to a gene. The CDR3 is 15 residues long. The germline CDR1 and CDR2 sequences are SGHNT and YYREEE (reference sequence). CDR3 sequence reads: CASSETRDRASEQYF. CDR3 DNA sequence: TGTGCCAGCAGCGAGACCCGGGACAGGGCCAGCGAGCAGTACTTC. Based on the CDR3 plus reference TRBV5-4 and TRBJ2-7, the full variable domain is ETGVTQSPTHLIKTRGQQVTLRCSSQSGHNTVSWYQQALGQGPQFIFQYYREEENGRGNFPPRFSGLQFPNYSSELNVNALELDDSALYLCASSETRDRASEQYFGPGTRLTVT.

This clone was seen at least ten times. The rearrangement links TRBV19 to TRBJ2-2; D not certain. This CDR3 comprises 15 residues. Between the trimmed V and J ends, which lost 1 base and 7 bases, there was a span of 13 bases. The germline gives CDR1 LNHDA, CDR2 SQIVND (reference sequence). CDR3 residues: CASSIVTEGYGELFF. CDR3 sequence (DNA): TGTGCCAGTAGTATAGTTACAGAAGGATACGGGGAGCTGTTTTTT.

In DNA, the CDR3 is TGTGCCAGCTCACCACCCAAGCCGAATTCACCCCTCCACTTT. It yields the protein CASSPPKPNSPLHF. The J gene is TRBJ1-6, the V gene TRBV18; D is unresolved. Trimming pared 0 bases from V and 7 bases from J, leaving 7 bases between. The germline V gene encodes CDR1 KGHSH and CDR2 LQKENI. The CDR3 has 14 residues.

The V and J genes are TRBV6-2 or TRBV6-3 and TRBJ1-6; D is unresolved. The length of the CDR3 is 15 residues. Germline CDR1 is MNHEY and CDR2 is SVGEGT. Trimming cost V 6 bases and J 0 bases, with 9 bases left between them. Here the CDR3 reads CASSAGSSYNSPLHF. The CDR3 bases are TGTGCCAGCAGCGCTGGGAGCTCCTATAATTCACCCCTCCACTTT.

The V call is TRBV5-6, the J call TRBJ2-7; D perhaps matches TRBD1 (6 bases). V lost 0 bases to trimming and J lost 4 bases, with 11 bases between them. Germline V lookup: CDR1 SGHDT, CDR2 YYEEEE. The CDR3 sequence is 14 residues long. The CDR3 is CASSLEGHQYEQYF. For the CDR3, the DNA is TGTGCCAGCAGCTTGGAGGGACACCAGTACGAGCAGTACTTC.

The chain is built from TRBV29-1 and TRBJ2-2; D gene uncertain. V lost 5 bases and J 4 bases, leaving 8 bases between the germline ends. Per germline, CDR1 SQVTM and CDR2 ANQGSEA. The CDR3 spans 12 residues. CDR3: CSVRRSTGELFF. CDR3 coding DNA: TGCAGCGTTCGCCGGAGCACCGGGGAGCTGTTTTTT.

The rearrangement links TRBV6-2 or TRBV6-3 to TRBJ1-1; TRBD1 matches at 7 bases. The CDR3 covers 11 residues. The germline gives CDR1 MNHEY, CDR2 SVGEGT. J was trimmed by 10 bases and V by 6 bases; bases with no gene match: 5. CDR3 protein: CASSDRARAFF. In nucleotides, the CDR3 is TGTGCCAGCAGCGACAGGGCAAGAGCTTTCTTT.

The J gene is TRBJ2-1, the V gene TRBV3-1 (or the pseudogene TRBV3-2); 7 bases are a match to TRBD2. V lost 8 bases, J lost 1 base, and 11 bases stayed unmatched. The germline CDR1 and CDR2 sequences are LGHDT and YNNKEL (reference sequence). This CDR3 has 16 amino acids. CDR3 region: CASAKKSGKSYNEQFF. DNA for the CDR3: TGTGCCAGCGCGAAAAAGAGCGGGAAATCCTACAATGAGCAGTTCTTC.

The rearrangement links TRBV5-1 to TRBJ2-1; TRBD2 matches 8 bases. CDR1 and CDR2 (germline): SGHRS, YFSETQ. The CDR3 is 16 residues long. V shed 2 bases and J 6 bases; nucleotides not matched to a gene: 10. The CDR3 is CASSLVGRGGLNEQFF. As DNA, the CDR3 is TGCGCCAGCAGCTTAGTAGGTCGGGGGGGCCTCAATGAGCAGTTCTTC.

J is TRBJ2-1 and V is TRBV18; 10 nucleotides match TRBD1. The trim removed 4 bases at V and 8 bases at J, leaving 8 bases unmatched. The CDR3 is made up of 15 amino acids. The germline V gene has CDR1 KGHSH and CDR2 LQKENI. Written as DNA, the CDR3 is TGTGCCAGCTCACTCTCCGGGACAGGGGCCTATGAGCAGTTCTTC. This codes for CASSLSGTGAYEQFF.

This chain connects TRBV11-1 to TRBJ2-3, with D possibly matching TRBD1 (6 bases). Germline V lookup: CDR1 SGHAT, CDR2 FQDESV (reference sequence). Trimming took 0 bases from V and 2 from J, leaving 9 bases between them. The CDR3 runs 15 residues. The CDR3 loop is CASSLAGQSTDTQYF. Here the CDR3 DNA reads TGTGCCAGCAGCTTAGCTGGACAGTCCACAGATACGCAGTATTTT.

V and J are TRBV27 and TRBJ2-7; 8 bases match TRBD1. Germline assignment: CDR1 MNHEY and CDR2 SMNVEV (reference sequence). The CDR3 is 13 amino acids. V shed 8 bases, J shed 4 bases, and the junction held 7 bases outside the gene matches. For the CDR3, the DNA is TGTGCCAGCGGCCGGACAGGGACTTACGAGCAGTACTTC. Protein product: CASGRTGTYEQYF.

This chain joins TRBV7-2 and TRBJ2-4; unclear D gene. The CDR3 is 16 amino acids. V was cut by 2 bases and J by 0 bases, with 11 bases left in between. Per the germline V gene, CDR1 is SGHTA and CDR2 is FQGNSA. Here the CDR3 reads CASSLNFPLAKNIQYF. The CDR3 DNA is TGTGCCAGCAGCTTAAACTTTCCATTAGCCAAAAACATTCAGTACTTC.

The rearrangement links TRBV10-3 to TRBJ2-7; 10 bases fit TRBD2. The germline CDR1 and CDR2 sequences are ENHRY and SYGVKD. V trimming: 9 bases; J trimming: 2 bases; junction bases outside the gene matches: 4. The length of the CDR3 is 13 residues. CDR3 region: CAMGTSETYEQYF. The CDR3 nucleotides read TGTGCCATGGGGACTAGCGAAACCTACGAGCAGTACTTC.

The chain employs TRBV27 and TRBJ1-2; TRBD1 matches at 7 bases. This CDR3 is 15 amino acids long. V lost 4 bases and J lost 5; bases outside the gene matches: 10. Germline assignment: CDR1 MNHEY and CDR2 SMNVEV (reference sequence). CDR3 sequence reads: CASSSGPTGLYGYTF. The DNA for the CDR3 is TGTGCCAGCAGTTCTGGCCCGACAGGGCTATATGGCTACACCTTC.

The rearrangement joins TRBV4-1 to TRBJ2-3; 7 nucleotides line up with TRBD2. The CDR3 is 16 residues long. Trimming took 0 bases from V and 2 from J; bases not matched to a gene: 5. Looked up from germline, CDR1 is MGHRA and CDR2 is YSYEKL. CDR3 nucleotide sequence: TGCGCCAGCAGCCAAGATCCAGGGAGGGACACAGATACGCAGTATTTT. Its translation is CASSQDPGRDTDTQYF.

The chain has TRBV7-6 and TRBJ2-1; 10 bases line up with TRBD2. Germline CDR1 is SGHVS and CDR2 is FNYEAQ. The CDR3 is 16 residues long. Germline trimming cut 0 bases from V and 6 bases from J; bases unmatched to any gene: 5. The CDR3 protein is CASSLAPSGSPNEQFF. The CDR3 DNA reads TGTGCCAGCAGCTTAGCGCCTAGCGGGAGCCCCAATGAGCAGTTCTTC.